Presented here are 15 T cell receptor beta chains from one specimen sequenced in a study of regulatory T cells in long-lasting Graves disease. Time point noted: newly diagnosed GD, antithyroid drugs for less than 3 months. PBMC RNA served as the TCR library source. Library construction for TCR beta used iRepertoire HTBI primers and Arm-PCR of CDR3 regions. TCRdb itself ran the multiplex PCR reads through MiXCR, one entry per CDR3 protein. The sample has 360,000 or so distinct CDR3 sequences, 16% seen once. The data were also submitted as part of a second study, on T cells in Graves' hyperthyroidism and ophthalmopathy.

The sequencing used peripheral blood mononuclear cells (PBMCs), collected at new diagnosis, from a patient treated with antithyroid drugs. The receptors shown here come from a middle-aged man with Graves disease.

J is TRBJ2-7 and V is TRBV29-1; 11 bases are a match to TRBD2. The length of the CDR3 is 14 residues. After removal of 3 bases from V and 6 bases from J, the junction contained 7 bases not matched to a gene. In germline, CDR1 is SQVTM, CDR2 ANQGSEA. DNA of the CDR3: TGCAGCGTTGACGGGCTAGCGGGGGGTGGCGAGCAGTACTTC. It translates to CSVDGLAGGGEQYF.

The V gene is TRBV4-1, the J gene TRBJ2-3; 10 bases map to TRBD1. V lost 2 bases to trimming and J lost 5 bases; unmatched junction nucleotides: 4. Germline V CDR1 and CDR2: MGHRA, YSYEKL. The CDR3 extends over 15 amino acids. The CDR3 spells CASSQRTGGGDTQYF. The CDR3, as DNA: TGCGCCAGCAGCCAAAGGACAGGGGGGGGAGATACGCAGTATTTT.

This clonotype was seen ten or more times. J is TRBJ2-1 and V is TRBV12-3 or TRBV12-4; perhaps D is TRBD1 or TRBD2 (6 bases each). This CDR3 spans 16 amino acids. V dropped 5 bases and J dropped 4 bases, with 18 bases sitting between them. The CDR3 loop reads CASSNRGTPGYNEQFF. The CDR3 coding sequence is TGTGCCAGCAGTAACCGGGGGACACCGGGGTACAATGAGCAGTTCTTC.

This clonotype has at least ten counts. The chain carries TRBV13 and TRBJ2-7, with D perhaps being TRBD1 or TRBD2 (5 bases each). The CDR3 contains 15 residues. Germline V gene sequence: CDR1 PRHDT, CDR2 FYEKMQ (reference sequence). The V gene lost 5 bases and the J gene lost 2 bases, with 16 bases spanning the gap. The CDR3 loop reads CASSESGTAPYEQYF. In DNA form, the CDR3 reads TGTGCCAGCAGCGAGTCCGGGACGGCCCCCTACGAGCAGTACTTC.

This clonotype occurred many times. J is TRBJ1-1 and V is TRBV29-1; TRBD1 aligns across 8 bases. V shed 7 bases and J 3 bases; nucleotides not matched to a gene: 4. Germline CDR1 and CDR2: SQVTM and ANQGSEA. The CDR3 has 12 amino acids. The DNA of the CDR3 is TGCAGCGGCGGACAGGGCCACACTGAAGCTTTCTTT. Protein: CSGGQGHTEAFF.

This chain connects TRBV4-1 to TRBJ2-3, with 8 bases that match TRBD1. V shed 5 bases and J 2 bases; nucleotides not matched to a gene: 6. From germline, CDR1 is MGHRA and CDR2 YSYEKL. CDR3 length: 15 residues. This CDR3 is CASSLSGGDTDTQYF. The CDR3 bases are TGCGCCAGCAGCTTGTCAGGGGGCGACACAGATACGCAGTATTTT.

Ten or more counts support this clonotype. This chain joins TRBV18 and TRBJ1-1, with D possibly TRBD1 on 6 matching bases. The CDR3 covers 16 residues. Trimming took 0 bases from V and 0 from J, leaving 11 bases between them. The germline V gene encodes CDR1 KGHSH and CDR2 LQKENI. The CDR3 sequence: CASSPPFGTMNTEAFF. The DNA for the CDR3 is TGTGCCAGCTCACCACCGTTCGGGACAATGAACACTGAAGCTTTCTTT.

CDR3 in DNA: TGTGCCAGCAGCGTCAGGGTTGTGAACACTGAAGCTTTCTTT. Encoded protein: CASSVRVVNTEAFF. The gene calls are TRBV3-1 and TRBJ1-1, with D maybe TRBD1 (5 bases). Germline lookup yields CDR1 LGHDT and CDR2 YNNKEL (reference sequence). Trimming took off 5 bases at V and 0 bases at J, with 10 bases between the two ends. The CDR3 runs 14 residues.

This clonotype came up many times. This chain connects TRBV11-2 to TRBJ2-1; D may be TRBD2 (5 bases). The CDR3 totals 13 residues. V lost 5 bases to trimming and J lost 6 bases, with 11 bases between them. Germline lookup yields CDR1 SGHAT and CDR2 FQNNGV. CDR3 in amino acids: CASSPGLPNEQFF. The DNA of the CDR3 is TGTGCCAGCAGCCCAGGACTCCCCAATGAGCAGTTCTTC.

The rearrangement uses TRBV6-2 or TRBV6-3 and TRBJ2-6; no clear D. Trimming removed 0 bases from V and 0 bases from J, with 3 bases in between. The CDR3 has 15 residues. Germline loops: CDR1 MNHEY, CDR2 SVGEGT. The CDR3 spells CASSYSYSGANVLTF. As DNA, the CDR3 is TGTGCCAGCAGTTACTCCTACTCTGGGGCCAACGTCCTGACTTTC.

This clonotype was detected many times. The V call is TRBV6-1, the J call TRBJ2-7; D unclear. V was pared by 6 bases and J by 5 bases, with 5 bases between. CDR3 length equals 10 residues. Germline lookup yields CDR1 MNHNS and CDR2 SASEGT. The CDR3 region is CASRMNEQYF. CDR3 nucleotide sequence: TGTGCCAGCAGAATGAACGAGCAGTACTTC.

With respect to this clonotype: A much larger clone sits a single nucleotide away, making a read error possible. This likely comes from a read error, as the CDR3 has no conserved phenylalanine or tryptophan at its end. DNA of the CDR3: TGCAGTGCTTATCCGGGGGCATCCGGTCAGCCCCAGCATTCT. Amino acids: CSAYPGASGQPQHS. The rearrangement joins TRBV20-1 to TRBJ1-5; possibly TRBD1 for D (6 bases). Trimming took 5 bases from V and 6 from J, leaving 17 bases between them. Germline CDR1 reads DFQATT; CDR2 reads SNEGSKA (reference sequence). CDR3 size: 14 residues.

There are many counts of this clonotype. This chain joins TRBV27 and TRBJ2-3, with TRBD2 matching over 8 bases. Germline V CDR1 and CDR2: MNHEY, SMNVEV (reference sequence). CDR3 length: 17 residues. V lost 4 bases to trimming and J lost 6 bases; unmatched junction nucleotides: 15. This CDR3 reads CASSSFKLADWMDTQYF. The CDR3 bases are TGTGCCAGCAGTTCCTTCAAACTAGCGGATTGGATGGATACGCAGTATTTT.

The V gene is TRBV11-3, the J gene TRBJ2-1, with TRBD1 matching 12 bases. Germline CDR1 is SGHNT and CDR2 is YENEEA. The CDR3 has 19 residues. V trimming: 4 bases; J trimming: 2 bases; junction bases outside the gene matches: 12. CDR3 coding DNA: TGTGCCAGCAGCTCAGCGCCGGGACAGGGGGCAAGCACCTACAATGAGCAGTTCTTC. Amino acids: CASSSAPGQGASTYNEQFF. The whole variable domain, remainder taken from reference TRBV11-3 and TRBJ2-1, is EAGVVQSPRYKIIEKKQPVAFWCNPISGHNTLYWYLQNLGQGPELLIRYENEEAVDDSQLPKDRFSAERLKGVDSTLKIQPAELGDSAVYLCASSSAPGQGASTYNEQFFGPGTRLTVL.

This clonotype came up many times. The chain carries TRBV28 and TRBJ2-3, with 10 bases that match TRBD2. Germline CDR1 is MDHEN and CDR2 is SYDVKM. The CDR3 runs to 14 residues. V was pared by 2 bases and J by 8 bases, with 4 bases of the junction left unmatched. The CDR3 nucleotides read TGTGCCAGCAGTTTAACGGCTAGCGGGGGTACGCAGTATTTT. This codes for CASSLTASGGTQYF.